The next 13 T cell receptor beta chains were all read from a single sample in a study of cytomegalovirus exposure and HLA in healthy donors. PCR was performed using 60 Vbeta and 13 Jbeta primers. Using immunoSEQ multiplex PCR, the repertoire was profiled, and TCRdb retains in-frame clones only, with some absent. Here the sample spans fewer than 200,000 clones, approximately 76% being singletons. The sequencing sample was made of PBMCs. Every receptor here comes from a female donor in good health and CMV-seronegative.

The chain uses TRBV6-5 and TRBJ2-7; 9 bases agree with TRBD2. CDR1 is MNHEY, CDR2 SVGAGI, per germline. J lost 3 bases, V lost 0 bases, and 6 bases had no gene match. This CDR3 contains 16 residues. CDR3 bases: TGTGCCAGCAGTTACTCGAATGCGGGGGGGGGCTACGAGCAGTACTTC. Its translation: CASSYSNAGGGYEQYF.

This clone was found a few times. The genes are TRBV15 and TRBJ1-2; D perhaps matches TRBD1 (6 bases). The CDR3 is 15 residues long. The germline gives CDR1 LNHNV, CDR2 YYDKDF (reference sequence). Trimming stripped 0 bases from V and 4 bases from J, with 12 bases between. This CDR3 is CATSRDFGQSYGYTF. The CDR3 DNA reads TGTGCCACCAGCAGAGATTTTGGACAGTCCTATGGCTACACCTTC. Supplemented by reference TRBV15 and TRBJ1-2, the full variable domain reads DAMVIQNPRYQVTQFGKPVTLSCSQTLNHNVMYWYQQKSSQAPKLLFHYYDKDFNNEADTPDNFQSRRPNTSFCFLDIRSPGLGDTAMYLCATSRDFGQSYGYTFGSGTRLTVV.

The chain joins TRBV5-1 to TRBJ1-2, with no clear D. The V gene lost 0 bases and the J gene lost 6 bases, with 15 bases spanning the gap. The CDR3 contains 15 residues. Germline V gene data show CDR1 as SGHRS and CDR2 as YFSETQ. As DNA, the CDR3 is TGCGCCAGCAGCTTGGAAGGGAGCCTCAACAATGGCTACACCTTC. This translates into CASSLEGSLNNGYTF.

The chain is built from TRBV5-6 and TRBJ1-1; D might be TRBD1 (5 bases). The CDR3 loop spans 13 amino acids. Germline CDR1 reads SGHDT; CDR2 reads YYEEEE. With 4 bases removed from V and 3 bases from J, the gap between germline ends came to 10 bases. The CDR3 DNA is TGTGCCAGCAGCGGGCAGGGTTACACTGAAGCTTTCTTT. Protein sequence: CASSGQGYTEAFF. Supplemented by reference TRBV5-6 and TRBJ1-1, the full variable domain reads DAGVTQSPTHLIKTRGQQVTLRCSPKSGHDTVSWYQQALGQGPQFIFQYYEEEERQRGNFPDRFSGHQFPNYSSELNVNALLLGDSALYLCASSGQGYTEAFFGQGTRLTVV.

The gene calls are TRBV6-1 and TRBJ2-1, with 7 bases aligning to TRBD1. The junction had 13 bases not matched to a gene; V was cut back by 2 bases and J by 3 bases. CDR1 is MNHNS, CDR2 SASEGT, per germline. The CDR3 spans 18 residues. CDR3 in DNA: TGTGCCAGCAGTGAACCGCCATCCGGGACAGTGTTCTACAATGAGCAGTTCTTC. This gives the protein CASSEPPSGTVFYNEQFF.

This clone has a single count. The V call is TRBV9, the J call TRBJ2-5; D possibly corresponds to TRBD1 (6 bases). With the DNA end fitting TRBJ2-7 better, the J assignment may be wrong. CDR3 length: 13 residues. Germline V gene sequence: CDR1 SGDLS, CDR2 YYNGEE. This CDR3 is CASSRGQSYEQYF. The CDR3, as DNA: TGTGCCAGCAGCCGAGGACAGTCCTACGAGCAGTACTTC.

The rearrangement uses TRBV7-9 and TRBJ1-3; the D is unclear. The V end was cut by 0 bases, the J end by 0 bases, with 9 bases between. CDR1 and CDR2 from the germline V gene are SEHNR and FQNEAQ (reference sequence). CDR3 size: 16 residues. CDR3 residues: CASSLATRGSGNTIYF. The CDR3 DNA is TGTGCCAGCAGCTTAGCGACGAGAGGCTCTGGAAACACCATATATTTT. The full variable domain, in which reference TRBV7-9 and TRBJ1-3 provide the parts outside the CDR3, is DTGVSQNPRHKITKRGQNVTFRCDPISEHNRLYWYRQTLGQGPEFLTYFQNEAQLEKSRLLSDRFSAERPKGSFSTLEIQRTEQGDSAMYLCASSLATRGSGNTIYFGEGSWLTVV.

The CDR3 region has the DNA TGTGCCAGCAGTGAGACAGGGGGGGAAGCTTTCTTT. Protein sequence: CASSETGGEAFF. The V and J genes are TRBV2 and TRBJ1-1; 9 bases match TRBD1. The length of the CDR3 is 12 residues. Per germline, CDR1 SNHLY and CDR2 FYNNEI. V was pared by 3 bases and J by 8 bases, with 1 base of the junction left unmatched.

This chain uses TRBV5-1 with TRBJ2-1; TRBD1 aligns across 7 bases. The V segment lost 7 bases and the J segment 9 bases; nucleotides outside the gene matches: 13. Per germline, CDR1 SGHRS and CDR2 YFSETQ. The CDR3 is 14 amino acids. The CDR3 DNA reads as TGCGCCAGCTCCGGGTCTACAGGGGTGGGTGAGCAGTTCTTC. This encodes CASSGSTGVGEQFF.

A single count supports this clone. The rearrangement joins TRBV30 to TRBJ1-6; a weak D match, TRBD1 (5 bases). CDR3 size: 13 residues. The V gene lost 0 bases and the J gene lost 6 bases, with 6 bases spanning the gap. The germline CDR1 and CDR2 sequences are GTSNPN and SVGIG (reference sequence). The CDR3 region has the DNA TGTGCCTGGAGTGTCGGGGGTAATTCACCCCTCCACTTT. As protein: CAWSVGGNSPLHF.

This clone was recorded only once. J is TRBJ1-2 and V is TRBV27; TRBD1 matches 7 bases. The CDR3 is made up of 13 amino acids. Germline lookup yields CDR1 MNHEY and CDR2 SMNVEV (reference sequence). V lost 5 bases, J lost 3 bases, and 3 bases stayed unmatched. CDR3 in amino acids: CASSDREYYGYTF. Written as DNA, the CDR3 is TGTGCCAGCAGTGACAGGGAGTACTATGGCTACACCTTC.

Details on this clone: The identical CDR3 is also encoded by other nucleotide sequences in the sample. The genes are TRBV19 and TRBJ1-2, with D perhaps matching TRBD1 (5 bases). Germline V gene data show CDR1 as LNHDA and CDR2 as SQIVND (reference sequence). The length of the CDR3 is 13 residues. V lost 3 bases and J lost 4, with 9 bases in between. The CDR3 loop reads CASSMGQGYGYTF. The DNA of the CDR3 is TGTGCCAGTAGTATGGGGCAGGGCTATGGCTACACCTTC.

This chain uses TRBV28 with TRBJ2-4; D perhaps matches TRBD2 (6 bases). V lost 6 bases and J 1 base, leaving 19 bases between the germline ends. This CDR3 spans 17 amino acids. Germline V lookup: CDR1 MDHEN, CDR2 SYDVKM. The CDR3 reads CASSPRGSGFAKNIQYF. CDR3 nucleotide sequence: TGTGCCAGCAGCCCCCGAGGAAGCGGGTTCGCCAAAAACATTCAGTACTTC.